The 24 T cell receptor beta chains reported below all come from one sample, sequenced in a study of cytomegalovirus exposure and HLA in healthy donors. The PCR made use of 60 Vbeta and 13 Jbeta primers. Assay used: immunoSEQ multiplex PCR; TCRdb lists only in-frame clones, some missing. The table lists roughly 78,000 clones, 63% of them singletons. The sample taken for sequencing was PBMCs. The receptors come from a man under 40 in good health and CMV-seropositive.

V and J are TRBV5-1 and TRBJ2-5; weak D call: TRBD1 (5 bases). The closer fit of TRBJ2-7 to the DNA end suggests the J call may be wrong. CDR1 SGHRS and CDR2 YFSETQ come from the germline V gene. The CDR3 is 12 residues long. The CDR3 bases are TGCGCCAGCAGCCCAAGGGGTTACGAGCAGTACTTC. This translates into CASSPRGYEQYF.

In this sample, this clone turned up a few times. CDR3 DNA: TGTGCCAGTACGACAGGGAACTATGGCTACACCTTC. It yields the protein CASTTGNYGYTF. The gene calls are TRBV19 and TRBJ1-2, with 7 bases lining up with TRBD1. Germline CDR1 and CDR2: LNHDA and SQIVND (reference sequence). With V trimmed by 7 bases and J by 2 bases, 1 base remained unmatched. CDR3 size: 12 residues.

The J gene is TRBJ1-3, the V gene TRBV30; D is possibly TRBD1 (5 bases). Trimming removed 3 bases from V and 4 bases from J, with 13 bases in between. The CDR3 has 14 residues. Looked up from germline, CDR1 is GTSNPN and CDR2 is SVGIG (reference sequence). This CDR3 is CAWSTGGYGNTIYF. The CDR3 nucleotides are TGTGCCTGGAGCACGGGGGGGTACGGAAACACCATATATTTT.

The rearrangement joins TRBV5-4 to TRBJ2-7; TRBD2 agrees at 7 bases. The CDR3 is 14 residues long. With V trimmed by 0 bases and J by 6 bases, 6 bases remained unmatched. Per germline, CDR1 SGHNT and CDR2 YYREEE (reference sequence). The CDR3 is CASSLGGTGGEQYF. DNA of the CDR3: TGTGCCAGCAGCTTGGGCGGTACGGGGGGCGAGCAGTACTTC.

This clone was seen a handful of times. J is TRBJ2-1 and V is TRBV23-1, with TRBD1 matching over 10 bases. TRBV23-1 belongs to the ORF category, with a function that is uncertain. Trimming cost V 2 bases and J 9 bases; bases outside gene matches: 4. This CDR3 has 14 residues. In nucleotides, the CDR3 is TGCGCCAGCAGTCAAGGGGGACAGGGGAGTGAGCAGTTCTTC. Translated, it gives CASSQGGQGSEQFF.

In its sample, this clone is medium-sized. This chain links TRBV25-1 with TRBJ2-7; D gene ambiguous. Looked up from germline, CDR1 is MGHDK and CDR2 is SYGVNS. This CDR3 is built from 12 residues. V was clipped by 5 bases and J by 6 bases, with 11 bases between them. The CDR3 bases are TGTGCCAGCAGTTTTACCCTTAGCGAGCAGTACTTC. Its protein product is CASSFTLSEQYF.

This clone came up once. The chain employs TRBV6-6 and TRBJ2-7, with a tentative D call TRBD2 (6 bases). The germline V and J ends were trimmed by 0 bases and 4 bases, with 10 bases remaining between them. The CDR3 totals 14 residues. Looked up from germline, CDR1 is MNHNY and CDR2 is SVGAGI (reference sequence). DNA for the CDR3: TGTGCCAGCAGTTACTCGGCGGGGTTTTACGAGCAGTACTTC. Its protein product is CASSYSAGFYEQYF.

The chain carries TRBV5-4 and TRBJ2-5; tentatively, D is TRBD1 (6 bases). Trimming removed 0 bases at V and 5 bases at J, with 8 bases between. Germline-derived CDR1 and CDR2 are SGHNT and YYREEE (reference sequence). The CDR3 contains 13 residues. The chain's CDR3 is CASSLAGVETQYF. Written as DNA, the CDR3 is TGTGCCAGCAGCTTGGCAGGGGTTGAGACCCAGTACTTC.

The J gene is TRBJ2-2, the V gene TRBV10-1; TRBD2 agrees at 9 bases. Per the germline V gene, CDR1 is WNHNN and CDR2 is SYGVQD (reference sequence). V lost 5 bases to trimming and J lost 5 bases; unmatched junction nucleotides: 3. The CDR3 extends over 14 amino acids. CDR3 region: CASSSGRWTGELFF. In DNA form, the CDR3 reads TGCGCCAGCAGTAGCGGGAGGTGGACCGGGGAGCTGTTTTTT.

This clone was observed a handful of times. The chain carries TRBV5-1 and TRBJ2-5, with 10 positions matching TRBD2. CDR3 length equals 16 residues. Germline loops: CDR1 SGHRS, CDR2 YFSETQ. V shed 0 bases and J 3 bases; nucleotides not matched to a gene: 5. The CDR3 sequence is CASSLVPSGSEETQYF. Written as DNA, the CDR3 is TGCGCCAGCAGCTTGGTCCCTAGCGGGAGCGAAGAGACCCAGTACTTC. Full variable domain (missing parts from reference TRBV5-1 and TRBJ2-5): KAGVTQTPRYLIKTRGQQVTLSCSPISGHRSVSWYQQTPGQGLQFLFEYFSETQRNKGNFPGRFSGRQFSNSRSEMNVSTLELGDSALYLCASSLVPSGSEETQYFGPGTRLLVL.

This chain links TRBV29-1 with TRBJ1-1; D is undetermined. V lost 4 bases and J lost 0, with 6 bases in between. CDR3 length: 12 residues. The V gene's germline CDR1 is SQVTM and CDR2 ANQGSEA. The CDR3 protein is CSVGRLNTEAFF. The CDR3 DNA sequence: TGCAGCGTTGGCAGATTGAACACTGAAGCTTTCTTT.

The chain combines TRBV7-2 with TRBJ2-7; 11 nucleotides align to TRBD2. V lost 4 bases to trimming and J lost 0 bases; unmatched junction nucleotides: 14. The CDR3 contains 19 residues. CDR1 is SGHTA and CDR2 is FQGNSA in the germline V gene. CDR3 sequence (DNA): TGTGCCAGCAGCTCGACCCGGACTAGCGGGCCAACGAGCTCCTACGAGCAGTACTTC. Protein sequence: CASSSTRTSGPTSSYEQYF.

CDR3 nucleotides: TGTGCCAGCAGCTTAGATGGGGCAGAAGGCGAGCAGTACTTC. This sequence encodes CASSLDGAEGEQYF. The V and J genes are TRBV11-3 and TRBJ2-7; weak D call: TRBD1 (5 bases). The V end was cut by 0 bases, the J end by 6 bases, with 12 bases between. The germline gives CDR1 SGHNT, CDR2 YENEEA. The CDR3 is 14 amino acids.

V usage is TRBV28 and J usage is TRBJ1-2; D perhaps matches TRBD1 (5 bases). Germline loops: CDR1 MDHEN, CDR2 SYDVKM. The CDR3 consists of 13 residues. Trimming removed 7 bases at V and 8 bases at J, with 17 bases between. The CDR3 protein is CASTSGGIRGYTF. In DNA form, the CDR3 reads TGTGCCAGCACCTCGGGGGGGATACGAGGCTACACCTTC.

The chain has TRBV5-6 and TRBJ2-1; TRBD2 aligns across 8 bases. V dropped 0 bases and J dropped 10; count of bases not matched to a gene: 12. This CDR3 has 16 residues. Germline V gives CDR1 SGHDT, CDR2 YYEEEE. The CDR3 DNA reads as TGTGCCAGCAGCTTGGCCGATCGGGGGGGCCTGCGCGAGCAGTTCTTC. Residues: CASSLADRGGLREQFF.

The rearrangement joins TRBV7-3 to TRBJ1-2; D is perhaps TRBD1 (6 bases). CDR3 length: 14 residues. CDR1 and CDR2 from the germline V gene are SGHTA and FQGTGA. Deletions cut 5 bases from V and 4 bases from J, with 14 bases between. The CDR3 is CASSLVGAPYGYTF. The DNA for the CDR3 is TGTGCCAGCAGCCTAGTGGGGGCACCCTATGGCTACACCTTC.

This rearrangement joins TRBV4-2 to TRBJ2-2, with 13 bases fitting TRBD2. CDR3 length equals 16 residues. J was trimmed by 6 bases and V by 0 bases; bases with no gene match: 1. Germline CDR1 reads LGHNA; CDR2 reads YNFKEQ. CDR3 protein: CASSQEGTSGAGELFF. The CDR3 region has the DNA TGTGCCAGCAGCCAAGAAGGGACTAGCGGGGCCGGGGAGCTGTTTTTT.

This clone occurred once. The chain has TRBV29-1 and TRBJ1-4; TRBD1 is a possible D gene (5 bases). This CDR3 is built from 12 residues. CDR1 and CDR2 (germline): SQVTM, ANQGSEA. CDR3 loop: CSGGGTNEKLFF. The CDR3 bases are TGCAGTGGGGGAGGGACTAATGAAAAACTGTTTTTT. Drawing the rest from reference TRBV29-1 and TRBJ1-4, the complete variable domain is SAVISQKPSRDICQRGTSLTIQCQVDSQVTMMFWYRQQPGQSLTLIATANQGSEATYESGFVIDKFPISRPNLTFSTLTVSNMSPEDSSIYLCSGGGTNEKLFFGSGTQLSVL.

J is TRBJ2-3 and V is TRBV5-5, with TRBD2 identical over 15 bases. The J segment lost 6 bases and the V segment lost 4 bases, leaving 6 bases of the junction unmatched. Germline V CDR1 and CDR2: SGHKS, YYEKEE (reference sequence). The CDR3 has 16 amino acids. The CDR3 reads CASSAGLAGGRDTQYF. In nucleotides, the CDR3 is TGTGCCAGCAGCGCGGGACTAGCGGGAGGCCGGGATACGCAGTATTTT. Looking up the rest from reference TRBV5-5 and TRBJ2-3 gives the full variable domain: DAGVTQSPTHLIKTRGQQVTLRCSPISGHKSVSWYQQVLGQGPQFIFQYYEKEERGRGNFPDRFSARQFPNYSSELNVNALLLGDSALYLCASSAGLAGGRDTQYFGPGTRLTVL.

The rearrangement uses TRBV28 and TRBJ2-5; TRBD1 aligns across 9 bases. Per germline, CDR1 MDHEN and CDR2 SYDVKM. The CDR3 length is 13 residues. Losses at the gene ends were 6 bases for V and 2 bases for J; bases not matched to a gene: 1. CDR3 sequence: CASRGQGQETQYF. The CDR3 region has the DNA TGTGCCAGCAGGGGACAGGGTCAAGAGACCCAGTACTTC. Looking up the rest from reference TRBV28 and TRBJ2-5 gives the full variable domain: DVKVTQSSRYLVKRTGEKVFLECVQDMDHENMFWYRQDPGLGLRLIYFSYDVKMKEKGDIPEGYSVSREKKERFSLILESASTNQTSMYLCASRGQGQETQYFGPGTRLLVL.

The chain combines TRBV2 with TRBJ1-6; TRBD1 matches 12 bases. The trim removed 6 bases at V and 10 bases at J, leaving 10 bases unmatched. Germline loops: CDR1 SNHLY, CDR2 FYNNEI. This CDR3 has 16 amino acids. The CDR3 sequence: CASRPGQGAGGSPLHF. For the CDR3, the DNA is TGTGCCAGCAGACCGGGACAGGGGGCTGGGGGGTCACCCCTCCACTTT.

This rearrangement joins TRBV2 to TRBJ2-2; 11 bases are shared with TRBD2. CDR1 is SNHLY and CDR2 is FYNNEI in the germline V gene. The CDR3 is 16 amino acids. V lost 3 bases, J lost 5 bases, and 5 bases stayed unmatched. The CDR3 coding sequence is TGTGCCAGCAGTGATACTAGCGGGAGATATACCGGGGAGCTGTTTTTT. Protein product: CASSDTSGRYTGELFF.

The gene calls are TRBV5-1 and TRBJ2-3; 7 bases align to TRBD1. The CDR3 runs 15 residues. The V and J ends lost 0 bases and 3 bases, in that order; junction bases with no gene match: 4. The germline gives CDR1 SGHRS, CDR2 YFSETQ. CDR3 in DNA: TGCGCCAGCAGCTTGGAAGGGGGCGGGACAGATACGCAGTATTTT. This translates into CASSLEGGGTDTQYF. Full variable domain (rest looked up from reference TRBV5-1 and TRBJ2-3): KAGVTQTPRYLIKTRGQQVTLSCSPISGHRSVSWYQQTPGQGLQFLFEYFSETQRNKGNFPGRFSGRQFSNSRSEMNVSTLELGDSALYLCASSLEGGGTDTQYFGPGTRLTVL.

CDR3 loop: CASNSRRGEQFF. The CDR3 DNA is TGTGCCAGCAACTCACGGCGGGGGGAGCAGTTCTTC. The chain uses TRBV28 and TRBJ2-1; 7 bases are a match to TRBD2. The V gene end was trimmed by 7 bases and the J gene end by 10 bases; junction bases not matched to a gene: 7. Germline V CDR1 and CDR2: MDHEN, SYDVKM. The CDR3 sequence is 12 residues long.